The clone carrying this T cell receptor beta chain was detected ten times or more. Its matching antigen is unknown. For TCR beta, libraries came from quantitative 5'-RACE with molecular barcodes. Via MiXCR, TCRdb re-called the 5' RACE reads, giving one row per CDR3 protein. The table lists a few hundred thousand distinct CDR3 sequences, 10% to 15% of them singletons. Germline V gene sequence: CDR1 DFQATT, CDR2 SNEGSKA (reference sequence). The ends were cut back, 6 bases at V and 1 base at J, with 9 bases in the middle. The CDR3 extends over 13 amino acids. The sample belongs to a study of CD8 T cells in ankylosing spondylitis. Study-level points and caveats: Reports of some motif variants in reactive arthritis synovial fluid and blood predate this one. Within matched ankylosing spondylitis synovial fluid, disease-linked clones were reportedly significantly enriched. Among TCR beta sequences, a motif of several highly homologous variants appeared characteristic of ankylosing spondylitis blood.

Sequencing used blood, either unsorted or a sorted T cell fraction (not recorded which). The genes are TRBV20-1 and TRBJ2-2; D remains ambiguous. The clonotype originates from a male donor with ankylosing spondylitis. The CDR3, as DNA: TGCAGTGCGGACCCTAGGAACACCGGGGAGCTGTTTTTT. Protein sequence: CSADPRNTGELFF.